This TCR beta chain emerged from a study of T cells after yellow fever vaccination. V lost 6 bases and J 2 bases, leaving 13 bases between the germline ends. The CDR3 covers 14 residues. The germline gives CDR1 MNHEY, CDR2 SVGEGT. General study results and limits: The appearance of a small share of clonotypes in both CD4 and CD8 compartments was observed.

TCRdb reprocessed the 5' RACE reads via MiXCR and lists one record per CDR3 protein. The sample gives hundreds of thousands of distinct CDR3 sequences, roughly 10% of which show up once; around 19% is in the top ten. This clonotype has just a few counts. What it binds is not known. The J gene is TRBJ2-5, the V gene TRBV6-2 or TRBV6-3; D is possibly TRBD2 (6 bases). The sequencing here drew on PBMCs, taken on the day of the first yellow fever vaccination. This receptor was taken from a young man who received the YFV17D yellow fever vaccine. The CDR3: CASSTPREQETQYF. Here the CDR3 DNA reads TGTGCCAGCAGCACCCCCCGGGAGCAAGAGACCCAGTACTTC.